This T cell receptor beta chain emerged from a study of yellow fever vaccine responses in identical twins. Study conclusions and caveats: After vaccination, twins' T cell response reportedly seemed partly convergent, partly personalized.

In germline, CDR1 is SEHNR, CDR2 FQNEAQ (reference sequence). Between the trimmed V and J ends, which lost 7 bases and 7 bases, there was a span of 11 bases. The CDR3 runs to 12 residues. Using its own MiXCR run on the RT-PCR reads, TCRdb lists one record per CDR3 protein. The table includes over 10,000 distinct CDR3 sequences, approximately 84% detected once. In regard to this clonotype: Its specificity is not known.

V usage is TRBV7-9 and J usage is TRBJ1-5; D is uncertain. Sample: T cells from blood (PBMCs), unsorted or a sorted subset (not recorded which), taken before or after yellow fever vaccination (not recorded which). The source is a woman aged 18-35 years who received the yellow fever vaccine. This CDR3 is CASNNAGQPQHF. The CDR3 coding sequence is TGTGCCAGCAATAACGCGGGGCAGCCCCAGCATTTT.